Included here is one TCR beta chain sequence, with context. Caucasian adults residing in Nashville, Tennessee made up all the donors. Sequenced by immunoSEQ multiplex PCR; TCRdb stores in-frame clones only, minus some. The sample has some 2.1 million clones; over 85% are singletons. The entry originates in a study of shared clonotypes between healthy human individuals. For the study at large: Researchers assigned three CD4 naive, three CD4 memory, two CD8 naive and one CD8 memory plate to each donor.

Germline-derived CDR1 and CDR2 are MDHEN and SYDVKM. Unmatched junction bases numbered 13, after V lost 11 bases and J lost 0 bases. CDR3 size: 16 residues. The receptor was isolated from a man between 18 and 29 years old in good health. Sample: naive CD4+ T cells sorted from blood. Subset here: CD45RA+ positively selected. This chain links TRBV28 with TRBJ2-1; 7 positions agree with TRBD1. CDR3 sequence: CAGGTVLTSSYNEQFF. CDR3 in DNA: TGTGCCGGTGGGACAGTTTTAACGAGCTCCTACAATGAGCAGTTCTTC. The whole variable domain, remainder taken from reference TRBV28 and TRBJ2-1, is DVKVTQSSRYLVKRTGEKVFLECVQDMDHENMFWYRQDPGLGLRLIYFSYDVKMKEKGDIPEGYSVSREKKERFSLILESASTNQTSMYLCAGGTVLTSSYNEQFFGPGTRLTVL.